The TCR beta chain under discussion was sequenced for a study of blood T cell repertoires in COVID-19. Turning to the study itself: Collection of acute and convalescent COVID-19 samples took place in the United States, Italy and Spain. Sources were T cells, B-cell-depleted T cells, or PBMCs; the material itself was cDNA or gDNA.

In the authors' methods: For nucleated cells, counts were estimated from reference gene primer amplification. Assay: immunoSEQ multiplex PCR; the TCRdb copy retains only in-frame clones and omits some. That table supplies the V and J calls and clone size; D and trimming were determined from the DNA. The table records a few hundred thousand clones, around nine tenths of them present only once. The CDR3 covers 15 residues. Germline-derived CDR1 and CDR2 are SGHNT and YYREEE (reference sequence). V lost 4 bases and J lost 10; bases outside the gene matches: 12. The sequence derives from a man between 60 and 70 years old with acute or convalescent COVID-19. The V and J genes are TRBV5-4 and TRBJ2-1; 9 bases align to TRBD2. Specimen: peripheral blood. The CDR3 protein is CASSPRGGGAGEQFF. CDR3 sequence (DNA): TGTGCCAGCAGCCCCCGGGGCGGGGGGGCCGGGGAGCAGTTCTTC.